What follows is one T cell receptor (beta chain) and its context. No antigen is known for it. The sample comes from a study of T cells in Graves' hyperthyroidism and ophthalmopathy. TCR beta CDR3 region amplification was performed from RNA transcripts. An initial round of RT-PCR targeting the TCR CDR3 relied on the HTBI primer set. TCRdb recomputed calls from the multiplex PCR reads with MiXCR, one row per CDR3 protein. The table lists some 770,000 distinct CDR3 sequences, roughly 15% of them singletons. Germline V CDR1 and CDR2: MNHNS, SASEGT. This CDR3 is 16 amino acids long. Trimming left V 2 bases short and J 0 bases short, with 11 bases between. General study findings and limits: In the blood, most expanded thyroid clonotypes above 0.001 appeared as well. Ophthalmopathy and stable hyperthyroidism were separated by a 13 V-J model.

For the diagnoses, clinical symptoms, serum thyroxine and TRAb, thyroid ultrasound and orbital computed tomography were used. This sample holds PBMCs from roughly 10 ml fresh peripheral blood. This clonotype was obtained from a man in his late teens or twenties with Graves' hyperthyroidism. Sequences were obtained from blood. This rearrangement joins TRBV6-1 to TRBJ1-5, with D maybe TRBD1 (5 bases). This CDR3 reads CASSEIKTASNQPQHF. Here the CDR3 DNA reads TGTGCCAGCAGTGAAATTAAGACAGCTAGCAATCAGCCCCAGCATTTT.